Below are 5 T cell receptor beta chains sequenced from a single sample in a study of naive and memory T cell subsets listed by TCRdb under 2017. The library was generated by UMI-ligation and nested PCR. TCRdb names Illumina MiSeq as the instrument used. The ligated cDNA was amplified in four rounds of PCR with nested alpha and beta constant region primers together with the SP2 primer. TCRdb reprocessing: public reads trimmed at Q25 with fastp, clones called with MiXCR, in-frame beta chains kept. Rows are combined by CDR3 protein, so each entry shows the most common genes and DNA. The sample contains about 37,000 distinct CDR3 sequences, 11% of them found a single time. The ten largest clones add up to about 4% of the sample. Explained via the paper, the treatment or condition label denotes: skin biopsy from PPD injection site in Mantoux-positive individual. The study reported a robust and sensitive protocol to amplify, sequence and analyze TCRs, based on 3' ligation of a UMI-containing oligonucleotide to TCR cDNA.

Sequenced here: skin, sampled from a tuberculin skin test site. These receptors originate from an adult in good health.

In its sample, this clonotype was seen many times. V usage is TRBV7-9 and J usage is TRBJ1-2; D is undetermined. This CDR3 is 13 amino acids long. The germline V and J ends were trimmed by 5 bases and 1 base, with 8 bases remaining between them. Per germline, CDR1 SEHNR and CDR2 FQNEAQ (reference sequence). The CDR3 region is CASSPTVNYGYTF. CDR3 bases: TGTGCCAGCAGCCCAACAGTTAACTATGGCTACACCTTC. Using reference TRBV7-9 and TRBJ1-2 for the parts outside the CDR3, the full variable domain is DTGVSQNPRHKITKRGQNVTFRCDPISEHNRLYWYRQTLGQGPEFLTYFQNEAQLEKSRLLSDRFSAERPKGSFSTLEIQRTEQGDSAMYLCASSPTVNYGYTFGSGTRLTVV.

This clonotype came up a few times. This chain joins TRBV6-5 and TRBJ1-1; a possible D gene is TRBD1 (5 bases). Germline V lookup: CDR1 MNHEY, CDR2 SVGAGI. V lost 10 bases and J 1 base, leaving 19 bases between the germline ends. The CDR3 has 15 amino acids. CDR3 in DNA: TGTGCCACGTTCCTTCTACCCACAGGGAACACTGAAGCTTTCTTT. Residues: CATFLLPTGNTEAFF.

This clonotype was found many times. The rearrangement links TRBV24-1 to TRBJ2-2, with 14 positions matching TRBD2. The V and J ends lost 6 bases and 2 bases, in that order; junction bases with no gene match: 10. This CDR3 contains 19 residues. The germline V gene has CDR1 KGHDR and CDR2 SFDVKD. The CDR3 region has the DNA TGTGCCACCAGTCCTCTTGGGACTAGCGGGAGCGTTAACACCGGGGAGCTGTTTTTT. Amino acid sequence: CATSPLGTSGSVNTGELFF.

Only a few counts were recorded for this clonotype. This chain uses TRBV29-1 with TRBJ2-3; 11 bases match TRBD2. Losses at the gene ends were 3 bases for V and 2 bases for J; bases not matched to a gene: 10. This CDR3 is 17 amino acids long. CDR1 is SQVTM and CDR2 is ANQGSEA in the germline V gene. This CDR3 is CSVEATLAGGPTDTQYF. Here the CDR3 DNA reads TGCAGCGTTGAGGCGACCCTAGCGGGAGGACCCACAGATACGCAGTATTTT.

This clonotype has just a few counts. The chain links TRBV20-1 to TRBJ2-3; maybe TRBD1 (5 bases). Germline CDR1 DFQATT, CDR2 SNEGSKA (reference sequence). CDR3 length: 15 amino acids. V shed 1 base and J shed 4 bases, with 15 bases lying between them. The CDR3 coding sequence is TGCAGTGCTAGAGTGTTCGGGCAGGGCCCAGATACGCAGTATTTT. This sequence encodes CSARVFGQGPDTQYF.